The next 10 T cell receptor beta chains were all read from a single sample in a study of cytomegalovirus exposure and HLA in healthy donors. The PCR ran on 60 Vbeta and 13 Jbeta primers. The table came from immunoSEQ multiplex PCR; TCRdb's copy has only in-frame clones and leaves some out. The sample yields about 130,000 clones, around 73% seen once. Sequenced: PBMCs. These receptors were obtained from a man aged 25-40 years in good health and CMV-seropositive.

The chain couples TRBV19 to TRBJ1-2; 8 positions agree with TRBD1. The CDR3 runs to 15 residues. Germline CDR1 and CDR2: LNHDA and SQIVND (reference sequence). With V trimmed by 1 base and J by 8 bases, 9 bases remained unmatched. CDR3 amino acids: CASSIGPGGQEGYTF. The CDR3 region has the DNA TGTGCCAGTAGTATAGGGCCAGGGGGCCAGGAAGGCTACACCTTC.

The chain combines TRBV18 with TRBJ2-7; TRBD2 matches 10 bases. Trimming cost V 3 bases and J 0 bases; bases outside gene matches: 8. Per germline, CDR1 KGHSH and CDR2 LQKENI. CDR3 length: 17 residues. CDR3 residues: CASSPGLAPRSSYEQYF. The CDR3 bases are TGTGCCAGCTCACCGGGACTAGCGCCAAGGAGCTCCTACGAGCAGTACTTC.

The chain employs TRBV4-2 and TRBJ2-1; maybe TRBD2 (6 bases). Trimming shortened V by 1 base and J by 8 bases, and 6 bases separated the two germline ends. Germline CDR1 is LGHNA and CDR2 is YNFKEQ. The CDR3 is 12 residues long. Here the CDR3 reads CASSQVADEQFF. As DNA, the CDR3 is TGTGCCAGCAGCCAAGTAGCGGATGAGCAGTTCTTC.

This rearrangement joins TRBV9 to TRBJ2-5; 7 bases are a match to TRBD2. The CDR3 covers 16 residues. Germline assignment: CDR1 SGDLS and CDR2 YYNGEE. The V and J ends lost 0 bases and 5 bases, in that order; junction bases with no gene match: 10. CDR3 amino acids: CASSVGTGGSRETQYF. Written as DNA, the CDR3 is TGTGCCAGCAGCGTAGGGACTGGCGGGAGTCGGGAGACCCAGTACTTC.

The J gene is TRBJ1-2, the V gene TRBV13, with TRBD1 matching over 7 bases. After removal of 1 base from V and 2 bases from J, the junction contained 13 bases not matched to a gene. The CDR3 consists of 18 residues. The germline V gene encodes CDR1 PRHDT and CDR2 FYEKMQ (reference sequence). DNA of the CDR3: TGTGCCAGCAGCTTAGCCTTAGACAGGGACGCAACCAACTATGGCTACACCTTC. It is translated as CASSLALDRDATNYGYTF. The full variable domain, its missing parts supplied by reference TRBV13 and TRBJ1-2, is AAGVIQSPRHLIKEKRETATLKCYPIPRHDTVYWYQQGPGQDPQFLISFYEKMQSDKGSIPDRFSAQQFSDYHSELNMSSLELGDSALYFCASSLALDRDATNYGYTFGSGTRLTVV.

The chain uses TRBV7-9 and TRBJ1-2; 7 bases are shared with TRBD1. The CDR3 spans 13 residues. Unmatched junction bases numbered 6, after V lost 5 bases and J lost 6 bases. Germline V lookup: CDR1 SEHNR, CDR2 FQNEAQ (reference sequence). The CDR3 is CASSQQGFDGYTF. CDR3 DNA: TGTGCCAGCAGCCAACAGGGGTTCGATGGCTACACCTTC.

Concerning this clone: Other DNA sequences of this sample code for an identical CDR3. The V gene is TRBV27, the J gene TRBJ2-1; 11 nucleotides match TRBD2. Germline loops: CDR1 MNHEY, CDR2 SMNVEV (reference sequence). J lost 4 bases, V lost 3 bases, and 2 bases had no gene match. The CDR3 totals 15 residues. The CDR3 is CASSLGLAEYNEQFF. The CDR3 DNA sequence: TGTGCCAGCAGTTTGGGACTAGCGGAATACAATGAGCAGTTCTTC.

V and J are TRBV7-2 and TRBJ2-1, with 7 bases that match TRBD2. This CDR3 contains 16 residues. Looked up from germline, CDR1 is SGHTA and CDR2 is FQGNSA. V shed 4 bases and J 0 bases; nucleotides not matched to a gene: 6. Here the CDR3 DNA reads TGTGCCAGCAGCTCCTACCGGGGGGTCTCCTACAATGAGCAGTTCTTC. This gives the protein CASSSYRGVSYNEQFF.

The chain couples TRBV5-4 to TRBJ2-7; no definite D call. The CDR3 length is 12 residues. Germline CDR1 SGHNT, CDR2 YYREEE (reference sequence). V gave up 3 bases and J gave up 4 bases, with 8 bases separating them. CDR3 protein: CASSSGAYEQYF. Here the CDR3 DNA reads TGTGCCAGCAGCTCTGGTGCGTACGAGCAGTACTTC. The variable domain in full, with the rest retrieved from reference TRBV5-4 and TRBJ2-7, is ETGVTQSPTHLIKTRGQQVTLRCSSQSGHNTVSWYQQALGQGPQFIFQYYREEENGRGNFPPRFSGLQFPNYSSELNVNALELDDSALYLCASSSGAYEQYFGPGTRLTVT.

The V gene is TRBV6-1, the J gene TRBJ2-3; D is perhaps TRBD2 (6 bases). The germline V gene has CDR1 MNHNS and CDR2 SASEGT. V gave up 9 bases and J gave up 4 bases, with 8 bases separating them. This CDR3 contains 11 residues. CDR3 sequence (DNA): TGTGCCAGGACTAGGCCAGATACGCAGTATTTT. It is translated as CARTRPDTQYF.